Each of the 30 T cell receptor beta chains below was sequenced from the same sample in a study of type 1 regulatory T cells. TCRdb called the reads again in MiXCR, with one record for every CDR3 protein. The sample carries about 24,000 distinct CDR3 sequences, approximately 77% recorded once. These receptors lack a known antigen. The sequenced material came from cultured T cells, either the whole culture or a sorted T cell fraction (not recorded which). Specified subset: Tr1-enriched cell product generated in vitro against host alloantigens. The receptor source for this set is a human donor in good health.

This chain connects TRBV5-4 to TRBJ1-4, with D unresolved. The CDR3 loop spans 13 amino acids. V lost 4 bases and J lost 2, with 6 bases in between. Germline loops: CDR1 SGHNT, CDR2 YYREEE (reference sequence). For the CDR3, the DNA is TGTGCCAGCAGCGCAGCGACTAATGAAAAACTGTTTTTT. Residues: CASSAATNEKLFF.

The chain employs TRBV7-2 and TRBJ1-1; 8 nucleotides match TRBD1. The CDR3 runs 14 residues. Germline V gene data show CDR1 as SGHTA and CDR2 as FQGNSA. The ends lost 3 bases at V and 3 bases at J; junction bases unmatched: 3. In DNA form, the CDR3 reads TGTGCCAGCAGCTTGGACAGGGCCTACACTGAAGCTTTCTTT. As protein: CASSLDRAYTEAFF.

The gene calls are TRBV27 and TRBJ1-1, with a weak D call TRBD1 (5 bases). With 1 base removed from V and 1 base from J, the gap between germline ends came to 10 bases. The CDR3 totals 15 residues. Germline V gives CDR1 MNHEY, CDR2 SMNVEV (reference sequence). CDR3 bases: TGTGCCAGCAGTTTATTAGGGGCTGGGAACACTGAAGCTTTCTTT. The encoded protein is CASSLLGAGNTEAFF.

This clonotype is a singleton in its sample. V usage is TRBV3-1 and J usage is TRBJ1-4; the D is unclear. Germline CDR1 and CDR2: LGHDT and YNNKEL (reference sequence). The V and J ends lost 4 bases and 5 bases respectively, with 5 bases between them. The CDR3 runs to 12 residues. For the CDR3, the DNA is TGTGCCAGCAGCCCCAGCAATGAAAAACTGTTTTTT. Its translation is CASSPSNEKLFF.

J is TRBJ2-7 and V is TRBV5-1, with D possibly being TRBD1 (5 bases). Per the germline V gene, CDR1 is SGHRS and CDR2 is YFSETQ. The CDR3 has 11 amino acids. Trimming took 5 bases from V and 13 from J, leaving 16 bases between them. The CDR3 nucleotides read TGCGCCAGCAGTAGCCGCGACAGAAGATACTTC. Its translation is CASSSRDRRYF.

The rearrangement joins TRBV12-3 or TRBV12-4 to TRBJ1-2; no firm D call. V was trimmed by 8 bases and J by 0 bases, leaving 16 bases between them. This CDR3 spans 15 amino acids. The CDR3 reads CASAGGIQSNYGYTF. CDR3 nucleotide sequence: TGTGCCAGCGCCGGAGGGATACAGTCTAACTATGGCTACACCTTC.

This rearrangement joins TRBV5-1 to TRBJ2-1; 7 nucleotides align to TRBD1. Germline assignment: CDR1 SGHRS and CDR2 YFSETQ. V trimming: 4 bases; J trimming: 2 bases; junction bases outside the gene matches: 3. This CDR3 spans 14 amino acids. Here the CDR3 DNA reads TGCGCCAGCAGCACCGGGACAGCCTACAATGAGCAGTTCTTC. Translation gives CASSTGTAYNEQFF.

By share of the sample, this clonotype is medium-sized (0.01 to 0.1%). The V gene is TRBV7-2, the J gene TRBJ1-2; a possible D gene is TRBD1 (6 bases). The CDR3 is 14 residues long. The germline V gene encodes CDR1 SGHTA and CDR2 FQGNSA. V was pared by 6 bases and J by 4 bases, with 15 bases between. Here the CDR3 DNA reads TGTGCCAGCAGGCTAGGACAGCTGTTCTATGGCTACACCTTC. It specifies CASRLGQLFYGYTF.

The CDR3 DNA is TGTGCCAGCAGCTTGCGTATGTACAGGGCTGGCTACACCTTC. This sequence encodes CASSLRMYRAGYTF. This chain joins TRBV5-6 and TRBJ1-2; possible D gene TRBD1, 6 bases. CDR3 size: 14 residues. CDR1 and CDR2 (germline): SGHDT, YYEEEE. With 1 base removed from V and 7 bases from J, the gap between germline ends came to 14 bases.

The chain links TRBV7-2 to TRBJ1-6; TRBD1 matches at 9 bases. The V and J ends lost 3 bases and 7 bases, in that order; junction bases with no gene match: 1. Germline lookup yields CDR1 SGHTA and CDR2 FQGNSA. The CDR3 has 14 residues. CDR3 residues: CASSLDRGNSPLHF. As DNA, the CDR3 is TGTGCCAGCAGCTTGGACAGGGGAAATTCACCCCTCCACTTT.

The chain joins TRBV10-3 to TRBJ2-3; no reliable D call. Germline V gene lookup returns CDR1 ENHRY and CDR2 SYGVKD. The CDR3 has 13 amino acids. Trimming removed 6 bases from V and 0 bases from J, with 7 bases in between. DNA of the CDR3: TGTGCCATCAGAGGCGGAAGCACAGATACGCAGTATTTT. This sequence encodes CAIRGGSTDTQYF.

The chain recombines TRBV20-1 with TRBJ2-5; 7 nucleotides align to TRBD1. Looked up from germline, CDR1 is DFQATT and CDR2 is SNEGSKA (reference sequence). After removal of 4 bases from V and 5 bases from J, the junction contained 16 bases not matched to a gene. The CDR3 spans 16 residues. The CDR3 spells CSAIKGADRWLETQYF. As DNA, the CDR3 is TGCAGTGCTATCAAGGGGGCGGATCGATGGTTGGAGACCCAGTACTTC.

The V gene is TRBV12-3 or TRBV12-4, the J gene TRBJ2-5, with 7 nucleotides matching TRBD1. V was pared by 2 bases and J by 3 bases, with 12 bases of the junction left unmatched. This CDR3 region has 17 residues. CDR3 DNA sequence: TGTGCCAGCAGTTTAAGGTCCGCGACAGGGCTTAAAGAGACCCAGTACTTC. Protein: CASSLRSATGLKETQYF.

The genes are TRBV7-2 and TRBJ1-4; TRBD1 aligns across 9 bases. Germline loops: CDR1 SGHTA, CDR2 FQGNSA. V lost 5 bases, J lost 8 bases, and 6 bases stayed unmatched. CDR3 size: 14 residues. Here the CDR3 reads CASSPGQGSEKLFF. CDR3 sequence (DNA): TGTGCCAGCAGCCCTGGACAGGGGAGCGAAAAACTGTTTTTT. The full variable domain, completed using reference TRBV7-2 and TRBJ1-4, is GAGVSQSPSNKVTEKGKDVELRCDPISGHTALYWYRQSLGQGLEFLIYFQGNSAPDKSGLPSDRFSAERTGGSVSTLTIQRTQQEDSAVYLCASSPGQGSEKLFFGSGTQLSVL.

J is TRBJ2-2 and V is TRBV7-9; 7 nucleotides agree with TRBD1. The CDR3 sequence is 14 residues long. V gave up 5 bases and J gave up 6 bases; unmatched junction bases: 6. Germline CDR1 SEHNR, CDR2 FQNEAQ (reference sequence). Here the CDR3 DNA reads TGTGCCAGCAGCGACAGGGTGTATCCCGGGGAGCTGTTTTTT. Translating gives CASSDRVYPGELFF. Supplemented by reference TRBV7-9 and TRBJ2-2, the full variable domain reads DTGVSQNPRHKITKRGQNVTFRCDPISEHNRLYWYRQTLGQGPEFLTYFQNEAQLEKSRLLSDRFSAERPKGSFSTLEIQRTEQGDSAMYLCASSDRVYPGELFFGEGSRLTVL.

This chain uses TRBV5-1 with TRBJ1-2; D call uncertain. The CDR3 loop spans 13 amino acids. V was trimmed by 2 bases and J by 2 bases, leaving 7 bases between them. Germline loops: CDR1 SGHRS, CDR2 YFSETQ. The CDR3 coding sequence is TGCGCCAGCAGCTTCGGAGGGAACTATGGCTACACCTTC. Translating it yields CASSFGGNYGYTF.

The CDR3 loop is CASSRTDTSGGIYTGELFF. The DNA for the CDR3 is TGCGCCAGCAGCCGTACCGATACTAGCGGGGGGATTTACACCGGGGAGCTGTTTTTT. This chain joins TRBV4-1 and TRBJ2-2; 12 bases match TRBD2. The CDR3 runs to 19 residues. Germline values: CDR1 MGHRA, CDR2 YSYEKL. V dropped 4 bases and J dropped 3; count of bases not matched to a gene: 12.

The chain recombines TRBV24-1 with TRBJ2-5, with 8 bases that match TRBD1. The germline gives CDR1 KGHDR, CDR2 SFDVKD. The V gene end was trimmed by 4 bases and the J gene end by 5 bases; junction bases not matched to a gene: 5. This CDR3 comprises 14 residues. CDR3 loop: CATSESRGHETQYF. In DNA, the CDR3 is TGTGCCACCAGTGAGAGCAGGGGGCACGAGACCCAGTACTTC.

The J gene is TRBJ2-7, the V gene TRBV6-5; 7 bases are a match to TRBD1. The CDR3 contains 12 residues. J was trimmed by 6 bases and V by 5 bases; bases with no gene match: 4. Per germline, CDR1 MNHEY and CDR2 SVGAGI. CDR3 DNA sequence: TGTGCCAGCAGTCCCAACAGGGGCGAGCAGTACTTC. Residues: CASSPNRGEQYF.

J is TRBJ2-7 and V is TRBV28, with unresolved D. The V gene's germline CDR1 is MDHEN and CDR2 SYDVKM. The CDR3 has 12 amino acids. Trimming removed 7 bases from V and 0 bases from J, with 7 bases in between. The CDR3 sequence: CASTMSSYEQYF. The CDR3, as DNA: TGTGCCAGCACGATGTCCTCCTACGAGCAGTACTTC.

The chain carries TRBV13 and TRBJ1-4; 8 positions agree with TRBD1. Trimming cost V 6 bases and J 11 bases; bases outside gene matches: 11. Germline assignment: CDR1 PRHDT and CDR2 FYEKMQ (reference sequence). CDR3 length equals 14 residues. CDR3 amino acids: CASREAGTGGKLFF. The DNA for the CDR3 is TGTGCCAGCAGAGAGGCCGGGACAGGTGGGAAACTGTTTTTT.

This chain connects TRBV6-6 to TRBJ2-2; 7 bases fit TRBD1. J gave up 5 bases and V 0 bases, and 3 bases lay outside the gene matches. The CDR3 consists of 15 residues. Germline V lookup: CDR1 MNHNY, CDR2 SVGAGI (reference sequence). The CDR3 DNA is TGTGCCAGCAGTTACTCGAGACAGGGAACCGGGGAGCTGTTTTTT. Its translation is CASSYSRQGTGELFF.

The V call is TRBV5-1, the J call TRBJ2-7; 9 positions agree with TRBD2. The CDR3 extends over 15 amino acids. J was trimmed by 5 bases and V by 0 bases; bases with no gene match: 6. The germline V gene has CDR1 SGHRS and CDR2 YFSETQ. The CDR3 sequence is CASSLVLAGIDEQYF. CDR3 bases: TGCGCCAGCAGCTTGGTCCTAGCGGGGATCGACGAGCAGTACTTC.

This chain uses TRBV5-1 with TRBJ2-5; possible D gene TRBD2, 6 bases. CDR3 length equals 16 residues. The V end lost 4 bases, the J end lost 1 base, and 17 bases lay between the germline ends. CDR1 is SGHRS and CDR2 is YFSETQ in the germline V gene. The CDR3: CASSPVIAETQETQYF. CDR3 DNA: TGCGCCAGCAGCCCCGTTATAGCGGAGACCCAAGAGACCCAGTACTTC.

This chain links TRBV10-3 with TRBJ2-3; D is undetermined. Trimming left V 7 bases short and J 6 bases short, with 14 bases between. This CDR3 contains 13 residues. Germline loops: CDR1 ENHRY, CDR2 SYGVKD. CDR3 residues: CAIMGGGSDTQYF. For the CDR3, the DNA is TGTGCCATCATGGGTGGTGGATCCGATACGCAGTATTTT.

This clonotype was seen a few times. This chain uses TRBV28 with TRBJ1-5; D might be TRBD1 (5 bases). CDR1 is MDHEN, CDR2 SYDVKM, per germline. CDR3 length: 17 residues. Deletions cut 3 bases from V and 1 base from J, with 16 bases between. CDR3 protein: CASSFPPRVRSNQPQHF. In DNA form, the CDR3 reads TGTGCCAGCAGTTTCCCCCCCAGGGTGCGCAGCAATCAGCCCCAGCATTTT.

In regard to this clonotype: Relative to the germline gene, one junction end is altered; a read error may explain this. This sequence joins TRBV20-1 and TRBJ2-3; D is uncertain. CDR1 is DFQATT and CDR2 is SNEGSKA in the germline V gene (reference sequence). The CDR3 consists of 13 residues. In DNA form, the CDR3 reads TGCAGAGCTAGAGACACACGGGTAGATACGCAGTATTTT. As protein: CRARDTRVDTQYF.

This clonotype has just a few counts. J is TRBJ2-2 and V is TRBV6-6, with D possibly matching TRBD1 (7 bases). Germline lookup yields CDR1 MNHNY and CDR2 SVGAGI (reference sequence). V lost 6 bases, J lost 3 bases, and 11 bases lay in between. The CDR3 loop spans 14 amino acids. The CDR3 loop is CASRRRGDTGELFF. Here the CDR3 DNA reads TGTGCCAGCAGACGCAGGGGGGACACCGGGGAGCTGTTTTTT.

The V gene is TRBV3-1, the J gene TRBJ2-7; D is perhaps TRBD2 (5 bases). Germline CDR1 and CDR2: LGHDT and YNNKEL (reference sequence). The CDR3 runs 14 residues. The V gene lost 0 bases and the J gene lost 6 bases, with 12 bases spanning the gap. The CDR3 DNA sequence: TGTGCCAGCAGCCAAGATCTTAGAGCGGTCGAGCAGTACTTC. Its protein is CASSQDLRAVEQYF.

Concerning this clonotype: Relative to the germline gene, one junction end is altered; a read error may explain this. The chain employs TRBV5-1 and TRBJ2-5; maybe TRBD1 (6 bases). The CDR3 totals 13 residues. CDR1 and CDR2 (germline): SGHRS, YFSETQ. CDR3 protein: CASSLDSGETQYF. In nucleotides, the CDR3 is TGCGCCAGTAGCTTGGACAGCGGCGAGACCCAGTACTTC.